Listed here are 6 T cell receptor beta chains from one sample, sequenced in a study of tumor and adjacent non-tumor tissue in lung cancer (dated by TCRdb to the late 2010s). RNA was extracted from bulk unsorted tissue and checked for quality with a NanoDrop ND-1000 and an Agilent 2100. Distant non-tumor tissue taken more than 3 cm from the tumor edge was used as the normal lung sample. Library preparation was by multiplex PCR. Sequencing was carried out with an Illumina HiSeq 2500. TCRbeta libraries were constructed through three rounds of nested PCR with primers (Table S4) according to protocols adapted from ARM-PCR. TCRdb trimmed the raw reads at Q25, called clones with MiXCR and kept productive beta chains. For every CDR3 protein sequence, its rows merge into one entry that carries the most common genes and DNA. This sample is represented by approximately 77,000 distinct CDR3 sequences; 80% to 90% of them were singletons. Roughly half of the sample rests with the top ten.

The sample comprised distant non-tumor lung tissue. These receptors came from a man between 60 and 70 years old with non-small cell lung cancer.

This clonotype was seen at least ten times. The chain is built from TRBV11-3 and TRBJ2-3; 11 bases line up with TRBD2. CDR1 SGHNT and CDR2 YENEEA come from the germline V gene. The CDR3 has 16 amino acids. The V and J ends lost 8 bases and 3 bases, in that order; junction bases with no gene match: 10. The CDR3 here is CASGLLAGGRTDTQYF. The CDR3 DNA reads TGTGCCAGCGGCCTGTTAGCGGGGGGGAGAACAGATACGCAGTATTTT.

About this clonotype: An end of the junction does not agree with germline; a read error may underlie this. The rearrangement joins TRBV11-2 to TRBJ2-1; D not certain. Germline loops: CDR1 SGHAT, CDR2 FQNNGV. CDR3 length equals 13 residues. CDR3 amino acids: CASNLKHYNKQFF. The CDR3 nucleotides read TGTGCCAGCAACTTAAAACATTACAATAAGCAGTTCTTC.

CDR3 in amino acids: CASSLSVTSGTDTQYF. The CDR3 nucleotides read TGCGCCAGCAGCTTGAGTGTGACTAGCGGGACAGATACGCAGTATTTT. The V call is TRBV5-1, the J call TRBJ2-3; 10 nucleotides line up with TRBD2. CDR1 and CDR2 from the germline V gene are SGHRS and YFSETQ. V shed 1 base and J 3 bases; nucleotides not matched to a gene: 5. CDR3 size: 16 residues.

A note on this clonotype: The junction departs from the called germline gene at one end, perhaps through a read error. The V and J genes are TRBV11-1 and TRBJ1-1; TRBD1 aligns across 7 bases. This CDR3 spans 13 amino acids. Germline lookup yields CDR1 SGHAT and CDR2 FQDESV (reference sequence). This CDR3 reads CASSTQGGTEDFF. The CDR3 nucleotides are TGCGCCAGCAGCACGCAGGGGGGCACTGAAGATTTCTTT.

A word on this clonotype: Mismatch with germline at one junction end may stem from a read error. The chain employs TRBV11-2 and TRBJ2-7, with a tentative D call TRBD1 (6 bases). Germline V gene sequence: CDR1 SGHAT, CDR2 FQNNGV. The CDR3 is 15 amino acids. CDR3 region: CTSSQDRSPLYEQYF. The CDR3 coding sequence is TGTACCAGCAGCCAAGACAGGTCCCCTCTCTACGAGCAGTACTTC.

On this clonotype: The junction departs from germline at one end; a sequencing error may be responsible. V usage is TRBV12-3 or TRBV12-4 and J usage is TRBJ1-5; D is ambiguous. This CDR3 spans 14 amino acids. Written as DNA, the CDR3 is TGTGCCAGCAGTCCCTCCGTGGGAAGTCAGTCCCAGCATTTT. This sequence encodes CASSPSVGSQSQHF.